This note documents a single T cell receptor (beta chain) sequence. This clone was counted once. Its cognate antigen has yet to be identified. No per-base quality is available; no much larger clone lies one base away. The germline V gene (reference sequence) sets CDR1 to MNHNY and CDR2 to SVGAGI. The junction carries 7 bases between V and J, which are trimmed by 0 bases and 4 bases respectively. From its cysteine to its phenylalanine, the CDR3 spans 14 amino acids. Only the CDR3 DNA stays, 42 bases, in frame from base 1. The cohort was made up of about 670 healthy bone marrow donors. All cohort members were sampled while nominally healthy, although unrecorded immune exposures were likely present. The donor was CMV seronegative and belonged to the group of 320 or so seronegative cohort members. Every donor gave a peripheral blood sample, and the peripheral blood mononuclear cells from that sample were used for TCR beta sequencing. The Qiagen DNeasy Blood Extraction Kit was used to extract genomic DNA from the blood cell samples.

These data belong to a study of cytomegalovirus exposure and HLA in healthy donors (dated by TCRdb to about 2017). With respect to the entire study: An earlier analysis of approximately 640 of the donors reported about 290 Gb of sequence data and 117 million unique TCR beta sequences from 150 million to 200 million T cells. The T cell repertoires of some 700 subjects were profiled by immunosequencing and related to cytomegalovirus serostatus. Donor age, sex, ethnicity and CMV serostatus were compiled together with the repertoire data. High-throughput TCR immunosequencing, statistical association of individual TCRs with disease status, and machine learning were combined to predict cytomegalovirus infection status. A later genetic analysis used genome-wide SNP genotypes for about 55% of the 666 donors, treating that subset as a discovery cohort. Five DR-DQ haplotypes were treated as single units for association and clustering because of strong linkage in the cohort. About 320 gigabases of sequencing data and 70 million to 85 million unique TCR sequences were included in an early release covering around 650 HLA-typed donors. A separate validation cohort of roughly 120 different subjects was used in addition to the approximately 610-subject first cohort. Every repertoire in the discovery cohort had been generated on one and the same sequencing platform. In an earlier analysis of 587 of the donors, high-throughput TCR beta sequencing was used to judge whether each TCR beta V gene segment behaved as functional or pseudogenic. HLA typing covered class I and class II loci at four-digit resolution. The aim of the study was to test whether cataloging public T cell receptors could identify signatures of past pathogen exposure. Among about 370 genotyped donors of the cohort, an average of roughly 230,000 unique TCR beta nucleotide sequences was sequenced per donor, of which 15% to 20% were non-productive. Rather than using new phenotypic data, the later analysis identified candidate immune exposures from TCR beta sequences and from how often those sequences occurred across donors. Typing coverage varied by locus: roughly 620-630 donors for A, B, C, DRB1 and DQB1; roughly 560 for DQA1; about 590 for DPA1; around 490 for DPB1. A later analysis re-analyzed previously published TCR beta repertoires from several hundred donors and added high-resolution HLA genotyping to study TCR occurrence patterns. Of the roughly 410 genotyped donors, 70% to 90% were placed in the genetic ancestry cluster associated with self-reported Caucasian donors. What the work shows at the level of the full study, not this receptor alone: According to a later analysis, TCR association rates differed among HLA loci, with DRB1 alleles showing the most associated TCRs and HLA-C alleles showing the fewest. CMV serostatus was the only immune exposure information available for the cohort. A further reported finding was that TCR beta sequences accurately predicted the HLA-A and HLA-B alleles for most subjects in the first cohort. The earlier analysis of some 540 of the donors excluded 15 to 20 rarely observed V segments, including chromosome 9 orphons, because counts were too low. Because HLA typing was unavailable for some donors at each locus, only the typed subset was used in association tests. A later analysis found that most CMV-associated TCR beta chains appeared HLA-restricted, with HLA associations seemingly driven largely by CMV exposure. Compared with equally common non-associated chains, HLA-associated TCR beta chains in a later analysis were more clonally expanded and had lower generation probabilities. Correlated functional status among segregating V segments might reflect linkage disequilibrium, but an unknown experimental factor could not be ruled out. Assigning TCR associations to individual alleles was difficult when HLA alleles, especially DR and DQ, strongly co-occurred. V-gene and J-gene trimming of TCR beta chains was associated with a missense DCLRE1C variant in a later genetic analysis, and the association was replicated in an independent cohort. Specific HLA alleles were associated with 15,000 to 20,000 TCR beta sequences at a false discovery rate of 0.05 in a later analysis. The classifier was reported to diagnose cytomegalovirus status with high specificity and sensitivity in both the original and validation cohorts. A later genetic analysis reported fewer N-insertions in productive TCRs among donors in an Asian-associated ancestry cluster than the roughly 700-donor mean. Because the 87-base-pair reads could not distinguish some IMGT-functional V segments, including TRBV6-2 and TRBV6-3, those segments were excluded. Most TCR sequences were observed very rarely across donors, whereas some public TCRs were present in many individuals. A few of the identified cytomegalovirus-associated TCR beta chains were confirmed in vitro to be specific for cytomegalovirus antigens. In an earlier analysis of approximately 590 of the donors, most TCR beta V segments appeared in productive rearrangements about 87% or about 30% of the time, broadly matching IMGT annotations. Only TCR beta chains were sequenced in this cohort, and the absence of alpha or paired-chain data limited detectable features. In the study, around 160 TCR beta chains were listed as associated with cytomegalovirus. According to a later analysis, parvovirus B19, influenza, CMV and Epstein-Barr virus appeared linked to several top co-occurrence clusters. It was suggested by the authors that the approach could potentially be generalized to other disease states and immunological phenotypes. A cluster of highly shared sequence variants was judged likely to represent a technical artifact of the sequencing pipeline. Presence/absence analyses assumed roughly uniform sequencing depth across donors, an assumption that may not hold.

Receptor libraries were prepared by the immunoSEQ multiplex PCR assay. For the multiplex PCR, a mixture combining 60 forward primers for TCR Vbeta segments and 13 reverse primers for TCR Jbeta segments was used. A multiplex PCR assay on genomic DNA amplified the CDR3 region of rearranged TCR beta genes. On the Illumina HiSeq System, the amplified TCR beta libraries were sequenced as 87-base-pair reads. The study's own analysis went as follows. A later analysis counted tens of millions of unique TCR beta chains across the 550 to 750 repertoires, and around 12 million of these chains were shared by at least two donors. A nearest-neighbor algorithm error-corrected the raw reads and collapsed the reads into unique sequences, merging closely related sequences to remove PCR and sequencing errors. V, D and J gene segments were assigned by aligning CDR3 sequences to IMGT reference sequences. For a sequence to be retained, a match of at least six nucleotides to both a V gene segment and a J gene segment was required. Rearrangements were classified as productive when the CDR3 lacked stop codons and remained in frame with V and J, and all other rearrangements were classified as non-productive. Following IMGT convention, CDR3 was defined as the stretch from the second conserved V-encoded cysteine up to the conserved J-encoded phenylalanine. The earlier analysis of about 620 of the donors excluded sequences that lacked an unambiguous match to a single V gene segment. In an earlier analysis of approximately 590 of the donors, a V segment was called functional when productive rearrangements were above 56.7%, and segregating when the standard deviation between donors exceeded 5%. A statistical classification framework was developed to diagnose cytomegalovirus status using the catalog of TCR beta chain sequences. A later analysis assigned V and J genes by comparing TCR nucleotide sequences with IMGT/GENE-DB human TR gene sequences. In a later analysis, CDR3 sequences and most-parsimonious VDJ recombination scenarios were assigned using the TCRdist pipeline. In a later analysis, every TCR beta chain was defined by the combination of its CDR3 amino acid sequence and its V-gene family, and reads without a unique V-gene family were dropped. To address suspected cross-contamination and a sequencing artifact, a later analysis removed a few hundred highly shared, low-generation-probability nucleotide sequences. In a later analysis, a clonal expansion index for each public chain was calculated from normalized within-repertoire ranks of inferred template counts. In a later analysis, generation probabilities were computed using a VDJ recombination model fitted to out-of-frame rearrangements, and the results were checked against IGoR. A later analysis scored TCR-TCR, TCR-HLA and TCR-CMV co-occurrence with hypergeometric tests, applying a repertoire-size bias correction to TCR pairs. False discovery rates were estimated in a later analysis by permuting HLA or CMV assignments 20 times. In a later analysis, co-occurring TCRs were grouped using DBSCAN, and TCRdist sequence similarity was added for clustering within HLA-allele-positive subsets. Co-occurrence clustering excluded repertoires with fewer than 30,000 or more than 120,000 public chains, plus five with anomalous nucleotide sharing. As stored in TCRdb, this immuneACCESS dataset retains in-frame rearrangements with V and J assigned. A fraction of the clones does not appear; measured against another copy, unresolved V genes explain less than half of the discrepancy, and the remainder lacks a known reason. That table furnishes V, J and clone size, whereas the DNA furnished D and trimming. The sample table lists about 160,000 clones, around 80% of them with a count of one. The leading ten clones occupy more than 4% of the sample.

The chain couples TRBV6-6 to TRBJ2-1; there is no confident call for the D gene. The TCR sequence derives from a man aged 35 to 55 in good health and CMV-seronegative. Sample: PBMCs. The CDR3 protein: CASSYSSFYNEQFF. The nucleotide sequence reads as follows: TGTGCCAGCAGTTACTCGAGCTTTTACAATGAGCAGTTCTTC.